This TCR beta chain came from a study of blood T cell repertoires in COVID-19. Whole-study context: Samples of COVID-19 (acute and convalescent) were obtained from the United States, Italy and Spain.

Germline values: CDR1 LGHDT, CDR2 YNNKEL (reference sequence). This CDR3 has 15 residues. The V end was cut by 5 bases, the J end by 0 bases, with 11 bases between. In the original workflow: Amplification from reference gene primers served as the basis for estimated nucleated cell counts. Sequenced by immunoSEQ multiplex PCR; TCRdb stores in-frame clones only, minus some. The DNA gave D and trimming, while V, J and clone size come from that table. The repertoire holds 90,000 to 150,000 clones, 81% seen once, with 10% in the top ten. The sample consisted of peripheral blood. The genes are TRBV3-1 (or the pseudogene TRBV3-2) and TRBJ1-3; D unresolved. The sequence was collected from a human donor in a cohort sampled during active COVID-19. CDR3 bases: TGTGCCAGCAGCAACCCGCGGCCCTCTGGAAACACCATATATTTT. It is translated as CASSNPRPSGNTIYF.